This T cell receptor beta chain emerged from a study of identical twins. Study observations and caveats: Its conclusions, products of cross-sectional statistical analysis, did not come from following the same donors.

Everyone who donated was a healthy Caucasian. TCRdb fed the 5' RACE reads into MiXCR, producing one record per CDR3 protein. The repertoire holds about 300,000 distinct CDR3 sequences, with 10% to 15% as singletons. Trimming removed 6 bases from V and 0 bases from J, with 12 bases in between. Germline CDR1 reads SQVTM; CDR2 reads ANQGSEA. The CDR3 consists of 14 residues. This clonotype was found a few times. Its specificity is unknown. These same records also appear under a second study, on yellow fever vaccine responses in identical twins.

The rearrangement links TRBV29-1 to TRBJ2-1; tentative D call: TRBD2 (6 bases). The sample was CD8+ T cells sorted from blood. This sequence was found in a woman aged 18-29 years in good health. The chain's CDR3 is CSVELAYSYNEQFF. The CDR3 DNA is TGCAGCGTAGAGCTAGCGTACTCCTACAATGAGCAGTTCTTC.